This record concerns one T cell receptor beta chain sequence. These data belong to a study of blood T cell repertoires in COVID-19. Study-level background: The cDNA or gDNA used as material had been derived from T cells, B-cell-depleted T cells, or PBMCs.

During active infection, Seattle patients enrolled and were then monitored through disease. Authors' processing steps: Reference gene primer amplification gave estimated nucleated cell counts. Using immunoSEQ multiplex PCR, the repertoire was profiled, and TCRdb retains in-frame clones only, with some absent. V and J calls and clone size are those listed in that table; D and trimming were worked out from the DNA. Of about 160,000 clones in the sample, 85% to 90% are singletons; the top ten hold around 15%. The CDR3 runs to 17 residues. The ends lost 0 bases at V and 5 bases at J; junction bases unmatched: 9. The germline gives CDR1 MNHNS, CDR2 SASEGT.

The source material was peripheral blood. The chain combines TRBV6-1 with TRBJ2-5; 10 bases fit TRBD2. The sequence was collected from a man between 18 and 29 years old with COVID-19, enrolled during active disease. DNA for the CDR3: TGTGCCAGCAGTGAAGCCGGTAGCGGGAGGTATGGGGAGACCCAGTACTTC. Amino acid sequence: CASSEAGSGRYGETQYF.